Following are 12 T cell receptor beta chains from one sample sequenced in a study of identifying expanded T cells in peripheral blood. TCRdb keeps only in-frame clones here, not all; method: immunoSEQ multiplex PCR. The sample has about 80,000 clones, 88% seen once. The sample taken for sequencing was blood. The receptors originated from a person aged 18 to 75 in good health.

This rearrangement joins TRBV7-2 to TRBJ2-2, with 9 positions matching TRBD1. The CDR3 runs to 17 residues. Germline values: CDR1 SGHTA, CDR2 FQGNSA. V was pared by 2 bases and J by 4 bases, with 8 bases of the junction left unmatched. CDR3 residues: CASSLRPGTGSTGELFF. CDR3 DNA: TGTGCCAGCAGCTTAAGGCCGGGGACAGGGTCCACCGGGGAGCTGTTTTTT. The variable domain in full, completed from reference TRBV7-2 and TRBJ2-2, reads GAGVSQSPSNKVTEKGKDVELRCDPISGHTALYWYRQSLGQGLEFLIYFQGNSAPDKSGLPSDRFSAERTGGSVSTLTIQRTQQEDSAVYLCASSLRPGTGSTGELFFGEGSRLTVL.

V usage is TRBV6-6 and J usage is TRBJ2-1; TRBD2 is a possible D gene (6 bases). The V end lost 5 bases, the J end lost 16 bases, and 27 bases lay between the germline ends. CDR1 and CDR2 from the germline V gene are MNHNY and SVGAGI (reference sequence). The CDR3 is 15 residues long. The CDR3 sequence: CASSTTTRDSRASFF. In DNA, the CDR3 is TGTGCCAGCAGTACGACAACCAGGGACTCCCGAGCTTCATTCTTC.

The chain combines TRBV19 with TRBJ2-7; D is uncertain. Germline CDR1 LNHDA, CDR2 SQIVND (reference sequence). Trimming cost V 1 base and J 4 bases, with 8 bases left between them. This CDR3 has 13 amino acids. CDR3 in amino acids: CASSIAVTYEQYF. In DNA, the CDR3 is TGTGCCAGTAGTATAGCCGTGACGTACGAGCAGTACTTC.

This chain links TRBV28 with TRBJ1-1, with 9 bases lining up with TRBD1. The CDR3 is made up of 13 amino acids. Germline V gives CDR1 MDHEN, CDR2 SYDVKM. The ends lost 2 bases at V and 10 bases at J; junction bases unmatched: 5. The DNA for the CDR3 is TGTGCCAGCAGTTTAAACAGGGGGCGTGCAGCTTTCTTT. Translation: CASSLNRGRAAFF.

The chain carries TRBV7-8 and TRBJ2-7; 7 positions agree with TRBD1. Trimming at V came to 8 bases and at J to 2 bases, leaving 15 bases not matched to a gene. Per germline, CDR1 SGHVS and CDR2 FQNEAQ. The CDR3 runs 16 residues. The CDR3 bases are TGTGCCAGCTCCGGGACAGCCGCTAGGGGCCCCTACGAGCAGTACTTC. This gives the protein CASSGTAARGPYEQYF.

This sequence joins TRBV2 and TRBJ2-7; D unclear. This CDR3 is 11 amino acids long. V dropped 8 bases and J dropped 1 base, with 6 bases sitting between them. Germline assignment: CDR1 SNHLY and CDR2 FYNNEI. The CDR3 DNA reads as TGTGCCAGCGAGGATTCCTACGAGCAGTACTTC. This codes for CASEDSYEQYF.

This chain links TRBV30 with TRBJ2-5; D is unresolved. Trimming shortened V by 1 base and J by 4 bases, and 4 bases separated the two germline ends. CDR1 is GTSNPN and CDR2 is SVGIG in the germline V gene (reference sequence). There are 11 residues in the CDR3. CDR3 protein: CAWSAGETQYF. The CDR3 nucleotides are TGTGCCTGGAGTGCAGGAGAGACCCAGTACTTC. Variable domain in full (rest from reference TRBV30 and TRBJ2-5): SQTIHQWPATLVQPVGSPLSLECTVEGTSNPNLYWYRQAAGRGLQLLFYSVGIGQISSEVPQNLSASRPQDRQFILSSKKLLLSDSGFYLCAWSAGETQYFGPGTRLLVL.

A single count supports this clone. This sequence joins TRBV10-3 and TRBJ2-3, with D hard to call. The CDR3 spans 15 residues. The V end lost 0 bases, the J end lost 2 bases, and 9 bases lay between the germline ends. CDR1 is ENHRY, CDR2 SYGVKD, per germline. In DNA form, the CDR3 reads TGTGCCATCAGTGAGTCCGAACTCTACACAGATACGCAGTATTTT. It encodes CAISESELYTDTQYF.

The chain links TRBV7-9 to TRBJ1-2; D remains unclear. This CDR3 is built from 14 residues. CDR1 and CDR2 from the germline V gene are SEHNR and FQNEAQ (reference sequence). V was clipped by 2 bases and J by 0 bases, with 7 bases between them. The CDR3 region has the DNA TGTGCCAGCAGCTTATTAAGTTCTAACTATGGCTACACCTTC. Translating it yields CASSLLSSNYGYTF.

This clone was found once. V is TRBV10-1 and J is TRBJ1-3; 9 bases match TRBD1. CDR1 is WNHNN and CDR2 is SYGVQD in the germline V gene (reference sequence). The CDR3 contains 14 residues. J lost 4 bases, V lost 6 bases, and 4 bases had no gene match. The CDR3 nucleotides read TGCGCCAGCAGCGGGACAGGGCTCGGAAACACCATATATTTT. Translation gives CASSGTGLGNTIYF.

The gene calls are TRBV4-2 and TRBJ2-7; D unresolved. The V end was cut by 4 bases, the J end by 5 bases, with 9 bases between. The CDR3 loop spans 12 amino acids. Looked up from germline, CDR1 is LGHNA and CDR2 is YNFKEQ. The CDR3 loop reads CASSLDRHEQYF. The CDR3 region has the DNA TGTGCCAGCAGCCTCGATCGGCACGAGCAGTACTTC.

The CDR3 nucleotides are TGTGCCAGCTCACCCTCAAACACCGAAAATGGCTACACCTTC. Protein: CASSPSNTENGYTF. The V and J genes are TRBV18 and TRBJ1-2; no clear D gene. The CDR3 is 14 amino acids. V lost 3 bases and J 6 bases, leaving 14 bases between the germline ends. Germline V lookup: CDR1 KGHSH, CDR2 LQKENI.